Listed below are T cell receptor beta chains from one sample, sequenced in a study of blood T cells in healthy people across ages. TCRdb re-called the 5' RACE reads with MiXCR, one entry per CDR3 protein. Here the sample spans fewer than 750,000 distinct CDR3 sequences, about 50% being singletons. The specimen sequenced was blood. The receptors stem from a woman older than 75 in good health. The CDR3 runs from the conserved cysteine through the conserved F or W. Clone size is given for some rows only: seen once, a few or many times, or a class if the clone is expanded.

V gene	J gene	clone size	CDR3 protein
TRBV29-1	TRBJ2-1	NA	CSAATGGGSGEQFF
TRBV5-5	TRBJ2-3	NA	CASSPIFGSTDTQYF
TRBV6-2/TRBV6-3	TRBJ2-1	NA	CASSYEPSPSYNEQYF
TRBV7-9	TRBJ2-3	NA	CASSQRQGYTDTQYF
TRBV7-9	NA	NA	CASSSADHEQYF
TRBV18	TRBJ2-3	many	CASSPPGLGTDTQYF
TRBV9	TRBJ1-5	many	CASSVGDISNQPQHF
TRBV20-1	TRBJ2-1	NA	CSLGGEQFF
TRBV5-1	TRBJ2-1	NA	CASSLLRGSEQFF
TRBV27	TRBJ1-5	few	CASSPDSYSNQPQHF
TRBV25-1	TRBJ1-2	few	CATTQGEVLGYTF
TRBV20-1	TRBJ2-1	many	CSGQGTYNEQFF
TRBV4-2	TRBJ1-4	NA	CASSLDRELYEKLFF
TRBV4-1	TRBJ1-2	NA	CASSQPDSYGYTF
TRBV9	TRBJ1-2	NA	CASSATGRGANYGYTF
TRBV6-5	TRBJ2-1	many	CASRDGGTSRYNEQFF
TRBV20-1	TRBJ2-5	many	CSATLSQETQYF
TRBV29-1	TRBJ2-6	NA	CSAATGGSGANVLTF
TRBV20-1	TRBJ2-2	NA	CSATPGRANTGELFF
TRBV27	TRBJ1-2	few	CASSFDGSYGYTF
TRBV6-1	TRBJ2-7	NA	CASSPIARTGGTYEQYF
TRBV20-1	TRBJ2-7	NA	CSARDIVSYEQYF
TRBV2	TRBJ1-1	once	CASSVQGRAEAFF
TRBV29-1	TRBJ2-7	NA	CSVEEGKNPYEQYF
TRBV5-1	TRBJ2-2	NA	CASSLGGTVNTRELFF
TRBV4-2	TRBJ2-1	few	CASSQAGGPSREQFF
TRBV7-2	TRBJ2-1	NA	CASSSVPLGRGSYNEQFF
TRBV6-1	TRBJ2-5	many	CASNGGGQETQYF
TRBV15	NA	NA	CATSPFLAGNTYNEQYF
TRBV20-1	TRBJ1-6	NA	CSASGDRGYSPLHF
TRBV20-1	TRBJ1-1	NA	CSAPLVDRGNTEAFF
TRBV28	TRBJ2-3	many	CASSRTRIGTGGETQYF
TRBV4-1	TRBJ2-7	few	CASSRVTGDSPEQYF
TRBV27	TRBJ2-5	NA	CASSSQRGGMETQYF
TRBV20-1	TRBJ2-7	many	CSAPGTGPYEQYF
TRBV6-1	TRBJ2-5	many	CASSEASPGAITGTQYF
TRBV6-5	TRBJ2-1	NA	CASSRLAGGIEQFF
TRBV5-1	TRBJ2-7	NA	CASSLVSGVRSYEQYF
TRBV29-1	TRBJ2-3	NA	CSVSSSGSGDTQYF
TRBV3-1	TRBJ2-7	many	CASSQTGQAYYEQYF
TRBV9	TRBJ2-1	many	CASSVSSGIYNEQFF
TRBV28	NA	NA	CASQSTGGSEQYF
TRBV6-1	TRBJ2-5	many	CASSIARDGWTQYF
TRBV10-3	TRBJ2-3	few	CAISETLAGDPQYF
TRBV5-1	TRBJ2-3	many	CASSSDGLVPTSGRGRTDTQYF
TRBV7-2	TRBJ2-3	NA	CASSLVIGVGDTQYF
TRBV14	TRBJ1-1	NA	CASSQVTWGPNTEAFF
TRBV28	TRBJ2-7	few	CASNAPVMREQYF
TRBV18	TRBJ2-3	few	CASSQDYRGTTDTQYF
TRBV7-2	TRBJ2-1	NA	CASSLAGTGPYNEQFF
TRBV5-1	TRBJ2-5	many	CASSNDQETQYF
TRBV28	TRBJ2-5	once	CASSLRGGWNNEQYF
TRBV29-1	TRBJ1-1	NA	CSVETVLNTEAFF
TRBV27	TRBJ2-3	many	CASSPGLDTQYF
TRBV20-1	TRBJ2-1	NA	CSAVRDYTNNEQFF